This is a list of T cell receptor beta chains from one sample in a study of patients and donors after allogeneic stem cell transplantation. TCRdb called the RT-PCR reads again in MiXCR, with one record for every CDR3 protein. The data show over 150,000 distinct CDR3 sequences, around 30% seen once. Sequenced: blood, either unsorted or a sorted T cell fraction (not recorded which). The origin of the receptors is a human donor who was either an allogeneic HSCT recipient or a stem cell or donor lymphocyte infusion donor (not recorded which). It is not recorded whose cells these are; they may come from a transplant donor. Each CDR3 is given with its conserved first and last residue. The D gene is left open where the match is weak. The size of a clone is reported for some rows only, either as once, few or many, or as a class for expanded clones.

j_call cdr3_length clone_size v_call d_call cdr3_aa cdr3_nt
TRBJ2-1 14 - TRBV12-3/TRBV12-4 - CASSTRRPSNEQFF TGTGCCAGCAGTACCCGACGTCCCTCCAATGAGCAGTTCTTC
TRBJ1-3 15 - TRBV27 - CASSPGVPSGNTIYF TGTGCCAGCAGTCCAGGGGTTCCCTCTGGAAACACCATATATTTT
TRBJ2-1 15 - TRBV7-3 TRBD1 CASSLAITGGNEQFF TGTGCCAGCAGCTTAGCCATCACAGGGGGCAATGAGCAGTTCTTC
TRBJ2-7 16 few TRBV6-5 - CASSYSSRGPSDEQYF TGTGCCAGCAGTTACTCGTCAAGGGGGCCTAGCGACGAGCAGTACTTC
TRBJ2-5 13 few TRBV3-1 - CASSHNQRETQYF TGTGCCAGCAGCCATAACCAAAGGGAGACCCAGTACTTC
TRBJ2-7 13 - TRBV28 - CASSLNDVYEQYF TGTGCCAGCAGTTTAAACGACGTTTACGAGCAGTACTTC
TRBJ1-2 17 many TRBV5-6 - CASSRGGPGRTNYGYTF TGTGCCAGCAGCCGGGGGGGCCCAGGCCGAACTAACTATGGCTACACCTTC
TRBJ1-1 11 - TRBV29-1 - CSVGRGTEAFF TGCAGCGTGGGGCGGGGCACTGAAGCTTTCTTT
TRBJ1-5 14 few TRBV7-2 TRBD1 CASSMDRGNQPQHF TGTGCCAGCAGCATGGACAGGGGAAATCAGCCCCAGCATTTT
TRBJ2-7 15 few TRBV6-5 TRBD2 CASSFQSGVGYEQYF TGTGCCAGCAGTTTCCAAAGCGGGGTTGGGTACGAGCAGTACTTC
TRBJ2-1 15 - TRBV7-2 TRBD1 CASRFTGTGYNEQFF TGTGCCAGCAGATTTACCGGGACAGGGTACAATGAGCAGTTCTTC
TRBJ2-7 14 few TRBV9 TRBD2 CASGSGTTSYEQYF TGTGCCAGCGGTTCCGGGACTACCTCCTACGAGCAGTACTTC
TRBJ2-5 14 few TRBV12-3/TRBV12-4 TRBD1 CASTPGQGAETQYF TGTGCCAGCACCCCGGGACAGGGTGCCGAGACCCAGTACTTC
TRBJ1-1 13 - TRBV10-3 - CAITNQLNTEAFF TGTGCCATCACTAACCAATTGAACACTGAAGCTTTCTTT
TRBJ2-1 13 - TRBV25-1 - CASSEHSSNEQFF TGTGCCAGCAGTGAACACAGTAGTAATGAGCAGTTCTTC
TRBJ2-2 15 - TRBV11-3 - CASSPGPWVSGELFF TGTGCCAGCAGCCCAGGTCCCTGGGTATCCGGGGAGCTGTTTTTT
TRBJ2-3 17 few TRBV6-4 - CASTSSGILGGTDTQYF TGTGCCAGCACCTCCTCGGGGATCCTAGGAGGCACAGATACGCAGTATTTT
TRBJ1-1 14 few TRBV12-3/TRBV12-4 - CASSFAGGSLYSFF -
TRBJ2-7 13 few TRBV18 TRBD2 CASSPSGTYEQYF TGTGCCAGCTCACCAAGCGGGACCTACGAGCAGTACTTC
TRBJ1-4 15 few TRBV12-3/TRBV12-4 - CASSFPQGGNEKLFF TGTGCCAGCAGTTTCCCACAGGGTGGTAATGAAAAACTGTTTTTT
TRBJ2-5 12 few TRBV7-9 - CASSKYQETQYF TGTGCCAGCAGCAAGTACCAAGAGACCCAGTACTTC
TRBJ2-3 12 - TRBV25-1 - CASSPLTGTQYF TGTGCCAGCAGTCCTTTAACTGGTACGCAGTATTTT
TRBJ2-1 17 - TRBV24-1 TRBD2 CATGRREGGGGYNEQFF TGTGCCACCGGGCGGCGGGAGGGCGGTGGAGGCTACAATGAGCAGTTCTTC
TRBJ1-1 16 - TRBV9 TRBD1 CASSRQGASYGTEAFF TGTGCCAGCAGCCGACAGGGGGCGAGTTATGGAACTGAAGCTTTCTTT
TRBJ2-1 15 once TRBV28 - CASSPTSMIHNEQFF TGTGCCAGCAGCCCGACTAGTATGATTCACAATGAGCAGTTCTTC
TRBJ1-1 13 - TRBV28 TRBD1 CASSLWDRSKAFF TGTGCCAGCAGTTTGTGGGACAGGAGTAAAGCTTTCTTT
TRBJ1-2 15 few TRBV28 - CASSLYRAGDYGYTF TGTGCCAGCAGTTTATACAGGGCAGGGGACTATGGCTACACCTTC
TRBJ2-2 15 - TRBV27 TRBD2 CASSRLATNTGELFF TGTGCCAGCAGTAGACTAGCGACGAACACCGGGGAGCTGTTTTTT
TRBJ2-1 14 - TRBV20-1 - CSASGQIRGNEQFF TGCAGTGCTAGTGGACAGATAAGAGGCAATGAGCAGTTCTTC
TRBJ1-2 14 many TRBV5-5 TRBD1 CASSPRQGHYGYTF TGTGCCAGCAGCCCAAGACAGGGTCACTATGGCTACACCTTC
TRBJ1-6 16 few TRBV15 - CATSRDEGNYNSPLHF TGTGCCACCAGCAGAGATGAGGGAAACTATAATTCACCCCTCCACTTT
TRBJ2-7 14 - TRBV6-6 TRBD2 CASRSLAGPYEQYF TGTGCCAGCAGGTCTCTAGCGGGACCCTACGAGCAGTACTTC
TRBJ2-1 15 - TRBV4-3 - CASSPSFLSYNEQFF TGCGCCAGCAGCCCAAGTTTTTTATCCTACAATGAGCAGTTCTTC
TRBJ2-4 14 few TRBV20-1 TRBD2 CSALAGDAKNIQYF TGCAGTGCCCTAGCGGGAGACGCCAAAAACATTCAGTACTTC
TRBJ1-1 15 - TRBV9 - CASSVVGGADTEAFF TGTGCCAGCAGCGTAGTCGGGGGCGCAGACACTGAAGCTTTCTTT